The clone carrying this T cell receptor beta chain has only a few counts. Antigen specificity is unknown. This record belongs to a study of T cell repertoires in cytomegalovirus infection. Across the study: Public TCR beta signatures marked donors with CMV infection and the matching HLA.

One entry per CDR3 protein results from TCRdb running MiXCR on the reads. The table lists 300,000 to 400,000 distinct CDR3 sequences, 15% to 20% of them singletons, with approximately 8% in the top ten. Study-wide results and caveats: Dominating the ex vivo response were TCR beta clonotypes that were CMV-specific and HLA-C-restricted. Summed frequency of shared TCR beta families picked out CMV carriers who also had the relevant HLA.

The sample was PBMCs. The sequence came from a human donor in good health (CMV status not recorded). Some clones in this sample may be carry-over from other donors' samples.

CDR3: CASSLSRGNTEAFF. DNA for the CDR3: TGTGCCAGCAGCCTATCAAGGGGGAACACTGAAGCTTTCTTT. The chain couples TRBV3-1 to TRBJ1-1, with a tentative D call TRBD1 (5 bases). This CDR3 has 14 residues. Germline-derived CDR1 and CDR2 are LGHDT and YNNKEL (reference sequence). V was clipped by 4 bases and J by 1 base, with 10 bases between them.